This note documents a single TCR beta chain sequence. This sample was included in a study of blood T cell repertoires in COVID-19. Turning to the study itself: Whether acute or convalescent, the COVID-19 samples came from the United States, Italy and Spain. The cDNA or gDNA used as material had been derived from T cells, B-cell-depleted T cells, or PBMCs.

The length of the CDR3 is 14 residues. Germline lookup yields CDR1 MNHEY and CDR2 SMNVEV (reference sequence). V lost 5 bases to trimming and J lost 5 bases; unmatched junction nucleotides: 6. As handled by the study authors: Reference gene primer amplification gave nucleated cell count estimates. Profiling relied on immunoSEQ multiplex PCR, and the TCRdb table lists in-frame clones only, not all of them. The DNA was the basis for D and trimming; V, J and clone size are from that table. The sample yields about 46,000 clones, around 87% seen once. This TCR came from a human donor in a cohort sampled during active COVID-19. The material sequenced was peripheral blood. The chain is built from TRBV27 and TRBJ2-7, with 10 nucleotides matching TRBD2. The CDR3 coding sequence is TGTGCCAGCAGTCCCCTAGCGGGAGAGAACGAGCAGTACTTC. Amino acids: CASSPLAGENEQYF.